This T cell receptor (beta chain) was sequenced for a study of CD8 T cells in ankylosing spondylitis (dated by TCRdb to 2016 to 2017). Turning to the overall study: To find TCR variants linked to disease, the study profiled T cell receptor beta repertoires in ankylosing spondylitis patients and healthy donors. Samples of peripheral blood were taken, and for ankylosing spondylitis patients, synovial fluid was collected as well. In total, the full study cohort was made up of 85 to 140 healthy donors and roughly 27 ankylosing spondylitis patients.

Sequencing was carried out with an Illumina HiSeq 2500. Quantitative 5'-RACE with molecular barcodes was the method used to prepare the TCR beta libraries. The study's own analysis went as follows. To identify disease-linked TCR variants, a new computational method was used, one built on a probabilistic model of VDJ rearrangement. The raw public data were reprocessed by TCRdb itself: fastp quality trimming at Q25, MiXCR clonotype calling, in-frame beta chains only. Rows with a matching CDR3 protein are joined into one entry that keeps the most common DNA and genes. Clone size and V and J calls follow TCRdb, not the original study. For this sample there are 240,000 or so distinct CDR3 sequences; roughly 10% appear just once. The ten largest account for 6% to 8.5% of the sample. Study-level results and caveats: Some motif variants had previously been reported in the synovial fluid and blood of reactive arthritis patients, which suggests shared mechanisms of disease initiation. A TCR beta motif made up of several highly homologous amino acid variants appeared to be characteristic of blood from ankylosing spondylitis patients. According to the report, matched synovial fluid samples from ankylosing spondylitis patients were significantly enriched for the disease-linked clones. The disease-linked clones had a CD8+ phenotype and were found at relatively low frequencies in peripheral blood.

Including cysteine and phenylalanine, the CDR3 has 12 amino acids. Only the CDR3 DNA is retained, 36 bases long and in frame from the first base. From the germline V gene (reference sequence), CDR1 is WNHNN and CDR2 is SYGVQD. V gives up 8 bases and J gives up 0 bases, and the segment between their germline ends measures 6 bases. This clonotype has at least ten counts. What this receptor recognizes is not known. No base-level quality is on record; no much larger clone is a single base apart. Rearrangement joined TRBV10-1 to TRBJ2-3; the D gene identity is not certain. The source of this sequence is a male donor with ankylosing spondylitis or in good health (not recorded which). Input material: blood, either unsorted or a sorted T cell fraction (not recorded which). The DNA is as follows: TGCGCCAGCCTAAGAAGCACAGATACGCAGTATTTT. Its amino acids are CASLRSTDTQYF.